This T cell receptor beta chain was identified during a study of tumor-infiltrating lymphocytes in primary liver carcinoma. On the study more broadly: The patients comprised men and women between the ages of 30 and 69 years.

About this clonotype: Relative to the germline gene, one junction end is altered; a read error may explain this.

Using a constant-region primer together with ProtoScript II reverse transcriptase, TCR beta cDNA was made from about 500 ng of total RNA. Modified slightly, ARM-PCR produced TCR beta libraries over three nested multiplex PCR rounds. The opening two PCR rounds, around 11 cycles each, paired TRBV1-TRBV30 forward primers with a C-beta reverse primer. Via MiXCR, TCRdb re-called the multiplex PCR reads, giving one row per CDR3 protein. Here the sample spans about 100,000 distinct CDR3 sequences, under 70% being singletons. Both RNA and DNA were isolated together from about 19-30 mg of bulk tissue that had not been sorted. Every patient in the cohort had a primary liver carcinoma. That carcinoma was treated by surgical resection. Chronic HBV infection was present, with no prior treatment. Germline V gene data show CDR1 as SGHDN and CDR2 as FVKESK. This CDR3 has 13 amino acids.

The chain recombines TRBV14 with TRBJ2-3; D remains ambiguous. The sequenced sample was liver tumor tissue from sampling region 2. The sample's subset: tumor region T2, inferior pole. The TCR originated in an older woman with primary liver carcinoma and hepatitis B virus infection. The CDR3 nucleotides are TGTGCCTGCAGCCAATCATTGGCCTCTACGCGGTATTTT. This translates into CACSQSLASTRYF. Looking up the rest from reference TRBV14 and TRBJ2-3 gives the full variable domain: EAGVTQFPSHSVIEKGQTVTLRCDPISGHDNLYWYRRVMGKEIKFLLHFVKESKQDESGMPNNRFLAERTGGTYSTLKVQPAELEDSGVYFCACSQSLASTRYFGPGTRLTVL.